Below are 2 T cell receptor beta chains sequenced from a single sample in a study of regulatory dendritic cells for organ transplantation. Some clones are missing from TCRdb's copy, which holds only in-frame ones; the method was immunoSEQ multiplex PCR. The data show approximately 29,000 clones, roughly 80% seen once. The sample consisted of naive CD4+ T cells from blood. Subset specified: CD45RA+ naive T cells. All receptors derive from a human donor in good health.

This rearrangement joins TRBV6-1 to TRBJ1-5; D is uncertain. The V and J ends lost 4 bases and 6 bases respectively, with 16 bases between them. Germline CDR1 and CDR2: MNHNS and SASEGT. There are 15 residues in the CDR3. In nucleotides, the CDR3 is TGTGCCAGCAGTGGAGGGATAGGCTCGGGTCAGCCCCAGCATTTT. This gives the protein CASSGGIGSGQPQHF.

This chain uses TRBV19 with TRBJ2-5, with 8 bases fitting TRBD1. Per the germline V gene, CDR1 is LNHDA and CDR2 is SQIVND (reference sequence). This CDR3 has 14 amino acids. Trimming cost V 8 bases and J 5 bases; bases outside gene matches: 10. The CDR3 bases are TGTGCCAGTGGATCGACAGGGGCGAGGGAGACCCAGTACTTC. This translates into CASGSTGARETQYF.